The rows below give T cell receptor beta chains drawn from one sample of a study of vaccination and CD4 T cells after COVID-19. Each CDR3 protein is one row after TCRdb ran MiXCR on the PCR reads. The sample has tens of thousands of distinct CDR3 sequences, approximately 49% seen once; the top ten hold about 5.6%. The sequences come from CD4+ T cells from blood, collected about 7 months after SARS-CoV-2 vaccination. All receptors derive from a human donor who had recovered from COVID-19. The CDR3 runs from the conserved cysteine through the conserved F or W. The order of the fields is CDR3 length, D gene, clone size, J gene, V gene, CDR3 protein, CDR3 DNA. The D gene is left open where the match is weak. Clone size is given for some rows only: seen once, a few or many times, or a class if the clone is expanded.

15,-,-,TRBJ1-5,TRBV28,CASTWQMNSNQPQHF,TGTGCCAGCACCTGGCAAATGAATAGCAATCAGCCCCAGCATTTT
14,TRBD1,-,TRBJ2-1,TRBV20-1,CSARDPTGGDEQFF,TGCAGTGCTAGAGATCCGACAGGGGGAGATGAGCAGTTCTTC
10,-,-,TRBJ1-2,TRBV29-1,CSALLDGYTF,TGCAGCGCCCTACTTGATGGCTACACCTTC
13,-,once,TRBJ1-2,TRBV12-3/TRBV12-4,CASEKTEYYGYTF,TGTGCCAGCGAGAAGACAGAATACTATGGCTACACCTTC
14,TRBD1,-,TRBJ2-6,TRBV7-3,CASGTGSGANVLTF,TGTGCCAGCGGGACAGGCTCTGGGGCCAACGTCCTGACTTTC
16,TRBD1,-,TRBJ2-2,TRBV7-9,CASSPTGLLFPGELFF,TGTGCCAGCAGCCCGACAGGGCTCCTATTTCCCGGGGAGCTGTTTTTT
15,TRBD2,-,TRBJ2-3,TRBV4-2,CASSQEAGGPDTQYF,TGTGCCAGCAGCCAAGAGGCGGGAGGGCCAGATACGCAGTATTTT
15,TRBD2,-,TRBJ2-7,TRBV6-5,CASSYGTSGYYEQYF,TGTGCCAGCAGTTACGGGACTAGCGGATACTACGAGCAGTACTTC
17,TRBD1,few,TRBJ1-1,TRBV28,CASSLFPGTGRDTEAFF,TGTGCCAGCAGTTTATTTCCGGGGACAGGGAGGGACACTGAAGCTTTCTTT
15,TRBD2,-,TRBJ2-1,TRBV4-1,CASSRNSGRAHEQFF,TGCGCCAGCAGCCGAAATAGCGGGAGGGCTCATGAGCAGTTCTTC
16,-,-,TRBJ2-5,TRBV5-4,CASKLQMGVNTETQYF,TGTGCCAGCAAATTGCAGATGGGGGTCAATACGGAGACCCAGTACTTC
13,-,-,TRBJ2-2,TRBV15,CASGPQRTGELFF,TGTGCCAGCGGCCCACAAAGGACCGGGGAGCTGTTTTTT
13,-,few,TRBJ2-3,TRBV28,CASSLLNTDTQYF,TGTGCCAGCAGTTTACTAAACACAGATACGCAGTATTTT
14,TRBD1,-,TRBJ2-1,TRBV7-9,CASSSQGALGEQFF,TGTGCCAGCTCCTCGCAGGGGGCATTGGGTGAGCAGTTCTTC
14,-,-,TRBJ2-5,TRBV7-2,CASSRGARQETQYF,TGTGCCAGCAGCCGAGGCGCTCGGCAAGAGACCCAGTACTTC
11,-,few,TRBJ1-1,TRBV6-1,CASSSRSTAFF,TGTGCCAGCAGCTCCCGATCGACGGCTTTCTTT
17,TRBD1,-,TRBJ1-5,TRBV12-3/TRBV12-4,CASSRQQGANSNQPQHF,TGTGCCAGCAGCCGACAACAGGGGGCGAATAGCAATCAGCCCCAGCATTTT
14,-,-,TRBJ1-5,TRBV20-1,CSARAGVGNQPQHF,TGCAGTGCTAGAGCAGGGGTCGGCAATCAGCCCCAGCATTTT
18,-,-,TRBJ2-3,TRBV6-1,CASTFTTGRQISTDTQYF,TGTGCCAGCACCTTCACAACGGGAAGACAAATAAGCACAGATACGCAGTATTTT
13,-,-,TRBJ2-3,TRBV7-9,CASSLSAPDTQYF,TGTGCCAGCAGCTTATCAGCCCCAGATACGCAGTATTTT
13,-,-,TRBJ1-4,TRBV7-9,CASSSRRAEKLFF,TGTGCCAGCAGCTCCCGCCGGGCTGAAAAACTGTTTTTT
14,-,-,TRBJ1-5,TRBV5-5,CASSLEGSNQPQHF,TGTGCCAGCAGCTTGGAGGGCAGCAATCAGCCCCAGCATTTT
16,-,-,TRBJ1-6,TRBV7-9,CASSLARTLYNSPLHF,TGTGCCAGCAGCTTAGCGAGGACCCTGTATAATTCACCCCTCCACTTT
11,-,-,TRBJ2-1,TRBV19,CASSIANEQFF,TGTGCCAGTAGTATCGCCAATGAGCAGTTCTTC
12,-,-,TRBJ1-1,TRBV10-2,CASSSGATEAFF,TGCGCCAGCAGCTCGGGGGCCACTGAAGCTTTCTTT
16,-,-,TRBJ2-3,TRBV14,CASSQPMRPSTDTQYF,TGTGCCAGCAGCCAACCTATGCGCCCTAGCACAGATACGCAGTATTTT
14,-,-,TRBJ1-4,TRBV7-9,CASSLAGTNEKLFF,TGTGCCAGCAGCTTAGCGGGGACTAATGAAAAACTGTTTTTT
13,TRBD1,few,TRBJ2-1,TRBV19,CATRQGPHNQQFF,TGTGCCACAAGACAGGGCCCCCACAATCAGCAGTTCTTC
13,-,-,TRBJ1-6,TRBV7-2,CASSLGASTSLHF,TGTGCCAGCAGCTTAGGGGCCAGTACATCCCTCCACTTT
14,TRBD1,-,TRBJ1-2,TRBV20-1,CSAHGTGGFVGYTF,TGCAGTGCGCACGGAACAGGGGGCTTTGTTGGCTACACCTTC
13,-,-,TRBJ2-1,TRBV6-4,CASSDDSNNEQFF,TGTGCCAGCAGTGACGACTCAAACAATGAGCAGTTCTTC
16,-,few,TRBJ2-5,TRBV20-1,CSASSHLRGRPETQYF,TGCAGTGCTAGTTCACACCTCAGAGGGAGACCGGAGACCCAGTACTTC
15,TRBD2,-,TRBJ2-7,TRBV6-5,CASSWGSGSSYEQYF,TGTGCCAGCAGTTGGGGCAGCGGGAGTTCCTACGAGCAGTACTTC
16,TRBD2,-,TRBJ2-7,TRBV6-5,CASSYSIAGPFYEQYF,TGTGCCAGCAGTTATTCTATAGCGGGGCCCTTCTACGAGCAGTACTTC
18,-,-,TRBJ2-1,TRBV24-1,CATSDPGTKRSSYNEQFF,TGTGCCACCAGTGATCCAGGGACGAAGCGGAGCTCCTACAATGAGCAGTTCTTC
15,-,few,TRBJ2-7,TRBV7-2,CASSLWSGSSYEQYF,TGTGCCAGCAGCTTATGGTCAGGGAGCTCCTACGAGCAGTACTTC
19,TRBD2,-,TRBJ2-1,TRBV27,CASSFLASGPLSSYNEQFF,TGTGCCAGCAGTTTCCTGGCTAGCGGGCCACTTTCCTCCTACAATGAGCAGTTCTTC
17,TRBD2,-,TRBJ2-7,TRBV6-1,CASSPYGTSAISYEQYF,TGTGCCAGCAGCCCCTATGGGACTAGCGCAATTTCCTACGAGCAGTACTTC
16,-,-,TRBJ1-1,TRBV6-5,CASSSTRTGKNTEAFF,TGTGCCAGCAGTTCCACTCGCACAGGGAAGAACACTGAAGCTTTCTTT
14,-,-,TRBJ1-6,TRBV6-4,CASSLSTGWSPLHF,TGTGCCAGCAGCTTAAGCACGGGGTGGTCACCCCTCCACTTT
15,-,-,TRBJ2-7,TRBV7-2,CASSLAGTSSYEQYF,TGTGCTAGCAGCTTAGCCGGGACAAGCTCCTACGAGCAGTACTTC
16,-,once,TRBJ2-3,TRBV4-1,CASSPLGESPTDTQYF,TGCGCCAGCAGCCCCCTCGGCGAGTCCCCCACAGATACGCAGTATTTT
13,-,-,TRBJ1-4,TRBV20-1,CSARVGVGEKLFF,TGCAGTGCTAGGGTAGGGGTCGGGGAAAAACTGTTTTTT
14,TRBD2,-,TRBJ2-5,TRBV28,CASTVSGGEETQYF,TGTGCCAGCACAGTCAGCGGGGGGGAAGAGACCCAGTACTTC
15,-,-,TRBJ1-2,TRBV14,CASSQTLGGSSGYTF,TGTGCCAGCAGCCAGACGCTTGGGGGCTCGTCTGGCTACACCTTC
15,-,-,TRBJ1-2,TRBV28,CASRIQVGANYGYTF,TGTGCCAGCAGAATACAGGTTGGGGCTAACTATGGCTACACCTTC
12,-,-,TRBJ1-6,TRBV6-2/TRBV6-3,CASSYSETALHF,TGTGCCAGCAGTTACTCGGAAACAGCCCTCCACTTT
15,TRBD2,-,TRBJ2-2,TRBV2,CASGRTSGNTGELFF,TGTGCCAGCGGGCGGACTAGCGGCAACACCGGGGAGCTGTTTTTT
12,-,-,TRBJ1-4,TRBV29-1,CSGRREGEKLFF,TGCAGCGGTCGGCGGGAAGGTGAAAAACTGTTTTTT
15,-,-,TRBJ1-5,TRBV28,CASINDSPRDQPQHF,TGTGCCAGCATCAATGACAGCCCCAGGGATCAGCCCCAGCATTTT
17,TRBD1,-,TRBJ1-1,TRBV4-2,CASSQAAGTGGRTEAFF,TGTGCCAGCAGCCAAGCTGCCGGGACAGGGGGCCGGACTGAAGCTTTCTTT